This TCR beta chain originates from a study of CD8+ T cells in alopecia areata. Following extraction, RNA underwent reverse transcription to cDNA, which served as the sequencing template. Using immunoSEQ multiplex PCR, the repertoire was profiled, and TCRdb retains in-frame clones only, with some absent. The sample lists about 180,000 clones; 65% to 75% were seen once. Looked up from germline, CDR1 is MNHEY and CDR2 is SVGAGI. V was trimmed by 2 bases and J by 4 bases, leaving 14 bases between them. This CDR3 has 15 residues. The V call is TRBV6-5, the J call TRBJ1-2, with a possible D match to TRBD1 (6 bases). The source was CD8+ T cells sorted from blood, collected at week 0. The clonotype originates from a human donor with alopecia areata. CDR3 in amino acids: CASSYGGQSTYGYTF. The CDR3 nucleotides read TGTGCCAGCAGTTACGGGGGACAATCGACCTATGGCTACACCTTC.